This T cell receptor beta chain is from a study of spatial heterogeneity in lung cancer. Study-level information: The donor population consisted of some 67 patients with untreated, early-stage non-small cell lung cancer. Unique TCR and UMI combinations averaged more than ten appearances each in raw reads. Findings and limits, study-wide: There were more appearances of ubiquitous expanded tumor TCRs in blood at resection than at follow-up.

Time point denoted: blood at routine non-recurrence follow-up after resection. As regards this clonotype: What it binds is unknown.

V lost 4 bases and J lost 4; bases outside the gene matches: 11. Germline lookup yields CDR1 SGHTA and CDR2 FQGNSA. The CDR3 totals 16 residues. Every cDNA TCR molecule received its own unique molecular identifier. TCRdb fed the 5' RACE reads into MiXCR, producing one record per CDR3 protein. The data show roughly 71,000 distinct CDR3 sequences, roughly 8.9% seen once. This specimen was PBMCs, taken at follow-up. The chain combines TRBV7-2 with TRBJ2-3, with TRBD2 matching 7 bases. This TCR was recovered from a female donor with early-stage non-small cell lung cancer. In DNA, the CDR3 is TGTGCCAGCAGCTCGGGCCAAAGCGGGGAAGCAGATACGCAGTATTTT. This sequence encodes CASSSGQSGEADTQYF.